The 28 T cell receptor beta chains below all came from one sample that was sequenced in a study of blood T cell repertoires in COVID-19. Profiling relied on immunoSEQ multiplex PCR, and the TCRdb table lists in-frame clones only, not all of them. The sample records under 12,000 clones, roughly 88% being singletons. Sequenced material: peripheral blood. Receptor source: a human donor in a cohort sampled during active COVID-19.

Turning to this clone: Different DNA sequences within this sample yield the same CDR3. This chain joins TRBV4-1 and TRBJ1-1; D gene uncertain. Germline assignment: CDR1 MGHRA and CDR2 YSYEKL. V was shortened by 3 bases and J by 0 bases, with 5 bases between the two germline ends. This CDR3 region has 13 residues. CDR3 loop: CASSQSVNTEAFF. Written as DNA, the CDR3 is TGCGCCAGCAGCCAGTCTGTGAACACTGAAGCTTTCTTT.

The chain has TRBV24-1 and TRBJ2-3, with 8 bases that match TRBD2. The CDR3 consists of 13 residues. The V gene end was trimmed by 12 bases and the J gene end by 1 base; junction bases not matched to a gene: 5. Per germline, CDR1 KGHDR and CDR2 SFDVKD. The CDR3 nucleotides read TGTGCCGTAGCGGGATCGGGCACAGATACGCAGTATTTT. Protein sequence: CAVAGSGTDTQYF.

The chain is built from TRBV4-1 and TRBJ1-4; 7 nucleotides agree with TRBD1. V dropped 4 bases and J dropped 4; count of bases not matched to a gene: 15. CDR1 and CDR2 from the germline V gene are MGHRA and YSYEKL. This CDR3 spans 18 amino acids. The DNA of the CDR3 is TGCGCCAGCAGCCGCCAAGAGACAGGGACTTATGGTAATGAAAAACTGTTTTTT. It encodes CASSRQETGTYGNEKLFF.

This rearrangement joins TRBV29-1 to TRBJ2-7; D may be TRBD1 (5 bases). The CDR3 spans 12 residues. Trimming shortened V by 4 bases and J by 3 bases, and 10 bases separated the two germline ends. Germline values: CDR1 SQVTM, CDR2 ANQGSEA. The CDR3 sequence: CSVVRVRYEQYF. For the CDR3, the DNA is TGCAGCGTTGTCAGGGTACGCTACGAGCAGTACTTC.

This rearrangement joins TRBV21-1 to TRBJ2-6; the table assigns TRBD1, which was not confirmed against the DNA. TRBV21-1 is classified as a pseudogene. The CDR3 extends over 18 amino acids. CDR3 in DNA: TGTGCCAGCAGCAAAGAGCCCCCAGGGCTCGGAGGGGCCAACGTCCTGACTTTC. Its protein is CASSKEPPGLGGANVLTF.

J is TRBJ2-1 and V is TRBV29-1; the D is unclear. The CDR3 length is 11 residues. Trimming pared 3 bases from V and 6 bases from J, leaving 6 bases between. Germline V gene sequence: CDR1 SQVTM, CDR2 ANQGSEA. The CDR3 here is CSVDYSNEQFF. The DNA for the CDR3 is TGCAGCGTTGATTACAGCAATGAGCAGTTCTTC.

This CDR3 is CASSLEGSGSSYNEQFF. The CDR3 bases are TGTGCCAGCAGCTTAGAGGGTAGCGGGAGCTCCTACAATGAGCAGTTCTTC. The chain recombines TRBV11-2 with TRBJ2-1; 9 nucleotides align to TRBD2. Germline-derived CDR1 and CDR2 are SGHAT and FQNNGV. The CDR3 is 17 residues long. Trimming at V came to 0 bases and at J to 0 bases, leaving 3 bases not matched to a gene.

The chain joins TRBV6-5 to TRBJ1-1, with a possible D match to TRBD1 (5 bases). The V gene's germline CDR1 is MNHEY and CDR2 SVGAGI. The CDR3 extends over 14 amino acids. V was pared by 0 bases and J by 4 bases, with 9 bases between. The CDR3 sequence is CASSYSTQGTEAFF. The CDR3 DNA reads TGTGCCAGCAGTTACTCGACCCAGGGCACTGAAGCTTTCTTT.

The chain joins TRBV7-2 to TRBJ2-1, with 11 bases aligning to TRBD2. Looked up from germline, CDR1 is SGHTA and CDR2 is FQGNSA. J lost 10 bases, V lost 4 bases, and 3 bases had no gene match. The CDR3 is made up of 13 amino acids. CDR3 bases: TGTGCCAGCAGCTACGGGACTAGCGGCGAGCAGTTCTTC. Translating it yields CASSYGTSGEQFF.

The rearrangement links TRBV2 to TRBJ1-1; D not certain. Trimming took off 4 bases at V and 1 base at J, with 7 bases between the two ends. Germline-derived CDR1 and CDR2 are SNHLY and FYNNEI. This CDR3 is built from 13 residues. This chain's CDR3 is CASSAQWNTEAFF. In DNA form, the CDR3 reads TGTGCCAGCAGTGCACAGTGGAACACTGAAGCTTTCTTT.

V gene TRBV9 combines with J gene TRBJ2-1; 7 bases line up with TRBD2. The V and J ends lost 4 bases and 5 bases, in that order; junction bases with no gene match: 6. Looked up from germline, CDR1 is SGDLS and CDR2 is YYNGEE. This CDR3 is built from 14 residues. CDR3 sequence reads: CASSPQRGHNEQFF. CDR3 bases: TGTGCCAGCAGCCCCCAGCGGGGTCACAATGAGCAGTTCTTC.

The chain carries TRBV6-5 and TRBJ1-2, with TRBD1 matching 7 bases. This CDR3 spans 15 amino acids. The J segment lost 2 bases and the V segment lost 5 bases, leaving 8 bases of the junction unmatched. The germline gives CDR1 MNHEY, CDR2 SVGAGI. CDR3 nucleotide sequence: TGTGCCAGCAGTCCGCCGGGACAGCGGAACTATGGCTACACCTTC. Amino acid sequence: CASSPPGQRNYGYTF.

The chain is built from TRBV6-6 and TRBJ1-1; D is uncertain. Germline assignment: CDR1 MNHNY and CDR2 SVGAGI (reference sequence). The V end lost 0 bases, the J end lost 6 bases, and 11 bases lay between the germline ends. The CDR3 is made up of 14 amino acids. CDR3 amino acids: CASSYSTQTPEAFF. The CDR3, as DNA: TGTGCCAGCAGTTACTCGACTCAAACCCCTGAAGCTTTCTTT.

This sequence joins TRBV4-1 and TRBJ1-1; TRBD1 agrees at 10 bases. Germline V gives CDR1 MGHRA, CDR2 YSYEKL. The CDR3 is 16 amino acids. The V gene end was trimmed by 5 bases and the J gene end by 1 base; junction bases not matched to a gene: 7. The CDR3 sequence is CASSRDRGYQNTEAFF. CDR3 in DNA: TGCGCCAGCAGCAGGGACAGGGGCTACCAGAACACTGAAGCTTTCTTT.

The V call is TRBV28, the J call TRBJ2-3; TRBD2 aligns across 8 bases. The V gene end was trimmed by 2 bases and the J gene end by 3 bases; junction bases not matched to a gene: 16. This CDR3 is 19 amino acids long. Germline V CDR1 and CDR2: MDHEN, SYDVKM. CDR3 in DNA: TGTGCCAGCAGTTTAGGCGTCTCAGCGGGAGTTGCTTGGACAGATACGCAGTATTTT. Its protein product is CASSLGVSAGVAWTDTQYF.

V usage is TRBV2 and J usage is TRBJ2-3; the match to TRBD2 covers 7 bases. J lost 0 bases, V lost 4 bases, and 4 bases had no gene match. CDR1 and CDR2 (germline): SNHLY, FYNNEI. The CDR3 loop spans 15 amino acids. In DNA form, the CDR3 reads TGTGCCAGCAGTGTTAGCGGGCCCAGCACAGATACGCAGTATTTT. Amino acid sequence: CASSVSGPSTDTQYF.

This sequence joins TRBV10-2 and TRBJ2-5; 9 positions match TRBD1. Germline loops: CDR1 WSHSY, CDR2 SAAADI. V gave up 4 bases and J gave up 1 base; unmatched junction bases: 4. This CDR3 region has 15 residues. The CDR3: CASSGGTGSQETQYF. The CDR3 DNA reads as TGCGCCAGCAGTGGAGGGACAGGGAGCCAAGAGACCCAGTACTTC.

The chain combines TRBV7-8 with TRBJ2-7; 8 bases fit TRBD1. Unmatched junction bases numbered 8, after V lost 5 bases and J lost 5 bases. Per germline, CDR1 SGHVS and CDR2 FQNEAQ. This CDR3 is built from 14 residues. The CDR3 sequence is CASSPDRGLHEQYF. The CDR3, as DNA: TGTGCCAGCAGCCCAGACAGGGGCTTACACGAGCAGTACTTC.

This chain uses TRBV19 with TRBJ1-2; D remains ambiguous. V was pared by 0 bases and J by 4 bases, with 12 bases between. The CDR3 sequence is 15 residues long. Germline CDR1 and CDR2: LNHDA and SQIVND (reference sequence). CDR3 nucleotides: TGTGCCAGTAGTATAGATCCAGGTCTCAGCTATGGCTACACCTTC. Translated: CASSIDPGLSYGYTF.

This chain uses TRBV4-3 with TRBJ2-7, with 12 nucleotides matching TRBD1. Germline assignment: CDR1 LGHNA and CDR2 YSLEER. V shed 2 bases and J 5 bases; nucleotides not matched to a gene: 4. The CDR3 extends over 15 amino acids. CDR3 DNA sequence: TGCGCCAGCAGCCAAACCGGGACAGGGGGCCACGAGCAGTACTTC. Encoded protein: CASSQTGTGGHEQYF.

The chain employs TRBV6-5 and TRBJ1-2; 7 nucleotides match TRBD1. Looked up from germline, CDR1 is MNHEY and CDR2 is SVGAGI. There are 15 residues in the CDR3. V was pared by 5 bases and J by 6 bases, with 12 bases of the junction left unmatched. The CDR3 sequence is CASSTYRGLRDGYTF. CDR3 bases: TGTGCCAGCAGTACGTACAGGGGACTTAGGGATGGCTACACCTTC.

The chain joins TRBV6-5 to TRBJ1-1, with D maybe TRBD1 (5 bases). V dropped 5 bases and J dropped 4 bases, with 11 bases sitting between them. The V gene's germline CDR1 is MNHEY and CDR2 SVGAGI. The CDR3 has 13 residues. DNA of the CDR3: TGTGCCAGCAGTATACGACAGCTCACTGAAGCTTTCTTT. It is translated as CASSIRQLTEAFF.

V is TRBV4-3 and J is TRBJ1-2, with unresolved D. This CDR3 is 12 amino acids long. Trimming cost V 4 bases and J 6 bases, with 9 bases left between them. CDR1 and CDR2 from the germline V gene are LGHNA and YSLEER. The CDR3 is CASSLGRDGYTF. The CDR3 coding sequence is TGCGCCAGCAGCCTAGGGAGAGATGGCTACACCTTC.

The gene calls are TRBV5-6 and TRBJ2-5; 7 nucleotides align to TRBD2. The CDR3 totals 16 residues. V was pared by 4 bases and J by 0 bases, with 9 bases of the junction left unmatched. CDR1 is SGHDT, CDR2 YYEEEE, per germline. CDR3 bases: TGTGCCAGCAGCCCGAGCGGGACGCACCACCAAGAGACCCAGTACTTC. Translating gives CASSPSGTHHQETQYF.

V usage is TRBV9 and J usage is TRBJ1-1; maybe TRBD1 (5 bases). The CDR3 runs 13 residues. Germline V gene lookup returns CDR1 SGDLS and CDR2 YYNGEE. Trimming removed 4 bases from V and 3 bases from J, with 10 bases in between. The CDR3 DNA follows: TGTGCCAGCAGCTCCGAAGGGGACACTGAAGCTTTCTTT. It is translated as CASSSEGDTEAFF.

This chain connects TRBV10-2 to TRBJ2-5; D ambiguous. CDR1 and CDR2 from the germline V gene are WSHSY and SAAADI. CDR3 length: 13 residues. V lost 10 bases, J lost 4 bases, and 16 bases lay in between. CDR3 DNA: TGCGCCACCGGCTCAGGTATAGGAGAGACCCAGTACTTC. Protein product: CATGSGIGETQYF.

The rearrangement joins TRBV10-2 to TRBJ2-3; no clear D gene. CDR3 size: 12 residues. V was trimmed by 10 bases and J by 0 bases, leaving 8 bases between them. Germline CDR1 WSHSY, CDR2 SAAADI. CDR3 protein: CATTASTDTQYF. In DNA, the CDR3 is TGCGCCACTACAGCTAGCACAGATACGCAGTATTTT.

The V gene is TRBV4-1, the J gene TRBJ1-4; maybe TRBD1 (6 bases). CDR3 length: 14 amino acids. Germline loops: CDR1 MGHRA, CDR2 YSYEKL. V dropped 5 bases and J dropped 4 bases, with 11 bases sitting between them. In DNA form, the CDR3 reads TGCGCCAGCAGCAACAGGGCCCTTAATGAAAAACTGTTTTTT. Translating gives CASSNRALNEKLFF.